The rows below give T cell receptor beta chains drawn from one sample of a study of human T cells and chemical hapten exposure. TCRdb reprocessed the RACE reads via MiXCR and lists one record per CDR3 protein. The sample records 85,000 to 100,000 distinct CDR3 sequences, less than 35% being singletons. Sequenced material: whole blood, taken in connection with sensitization to the hapten diphenylcyclopropenone (DPC). The receptors here all came from a man aged 40-49 years with alopecia areata. Some clones in this sample may be carry-over from other donors' samples. CDR3s include the opening cysteine and the closing phenylalanine or tryptophan. Each record gives: D gene, V gene, clone size, J gene, CDR3 protein, CDR3 DNA. A D gene is named only where the DNA matches it firmly. Clone size, where shown, is once, few, many, or a class for clones that have expanded.

d_call: TRBD2; v_call: TRBV12-3/TRBV12-4; clone_size: .; j_call: TRBJ2-3; cdr3_aa: CASSLGTSGRPVYTDTQYF; cdr3_nt: TGTGCCAGCAGTTTGGGGACTAGCGGGAGGCCGGTCTACACAGATACGCAGTATTTT
d_call: .; v_call: TRBV6-1; clone_size: few; j_call: TRBJ2-3; cdr3_aa: CASIGGWSADTQYF; cdr3_nt: TGTGCCAGCATCGGAGGTTGGAGCGCAGATACGCAGTATTTT
d_call: TRBD2; v_call: TRBV24-1; clone_size: .; j_call: TRBJ2-3; cdr3_aa: CATSVSSGLHTDTQYF; cdr3_nt: TGTGCCACCAGTGTATCTAGCGGGCTCCACACAGATACGCAGTATTTT
d_call: TRBD1; v_call: TRBV29-1; clone_size: few; j_call: TRBJ1-1; cdr3_aa: CSVTTGGNTEAFF; cdr3_nt: TGCAGCGTTACAACAGGGGGCAACACTGAAGCTTTCTTT
d_call: .; v_call: TRBV20-1; clone_size: .; j_call: TRBJ1-1; cdr3_aa: CSARDGGRMNTEAFF; cdr3_nt: TGCAGTGCTAGAGATGGGGGGCGGATGAACACTGAAGCTTTCTTT
d_call: TRBD1; v_call: TRBV5-1; clone_size: few; j_call: TRBJ1-5; cdr3_aa: CASSLEGAKNQPQHF; cdr3_nt: TGCGCCAGCAGCTTGGAGGGGGCGAAGAATCAGCCCCAGCATTTT
d_call: .; v_call: TRBV2; clone_size: .; j_call: TRBJ2-4; cdr3_aa: CASWAGQINIQYF; cdr3_nt: TGTGCCAGCTGGGCAGGACAGATAAACATTCAGTACTTC
d_call: TRBD2; v_call: TRBV5-1; clone_size: few; j_call: TRBJ2-1; cdr3_aa: CASSSAFGAGAGGPGNEQFF; cdr3_nt: TGCGCCAGCAGCTCCGCCTTTGGTGCTGGAGCGGGAGGGCCGGGCAATGAGCAGTTCTTC
d_call: .; v_call: TRBV12-3/TRBV12-4; clone_size: .; j_call: TRBJ2-3; cdr3_aa: CASSLRGGQYTQYF; cdr3_nt: TGTGCCAGCAGTTTGCGGGGCGGCCAGTATACGCAGTATTTT
d_call: .; v_call: TRBV12-3/TRBV12-4; clone_size: .; j_call: TRBJ2-1; cdr3_aa: CASSIRGEGEQFF; cdr3_nt: TGTGCCAGCAGTATCAGGGGCGAGGGTGAGCAGTTCTTC
d_call: TRBD1; v_call: TRBV12-3/TRBV12-4; clone_size: few; j_call: TRBJ2-4; cdr3_aa: CASSAGQGANIQYF; cdr3_nt: TGTGCCAGCAGTGCGGGACAGGGGGCGAACATTCAGTACTTC
d_call: .; v_call: TRBV20-1; clone_size: .; j_call: TRBJ2-5; cdr3_aa: CSASPLETQYF; cdr3_nt: TGCAGTGCTAGTCCCCTCGAGACCCAGTACTTC
d_call: .; v_call: TRBV13; clone_size: many; j_call: TRBJ2-1; cdr3_aa: CASSSPKGSVYNEQFF; cdr3_nt: TGTGCCAGCAGCTCCCCCAAGGGTAGCGTTTACAATGAGCAGTTCTTC
d_call: TRBD2; v_call: TRBV20-1; clone_size: few; j_call: TRBJ2-1; cdr3_aa: CSANPRRELWNEQFF; cdr3_nt: TGCAGTGCTAACCCACGGCGGGAGCTTTGGAATGAGCAGTTCTTC
d_call: .; v_call: TRBV28; clone_size: few; j_call: TRBJ2-1; cdr3_aa: CASRFDTLSYNEQFF; cdr3_nt: TGTGCCAGCAGATTCGACACCCTCTCCTACAATGAGCAGTTCTTC
d_call: TRBD2; v_call: TRBV20-1; clone_size: many; j_call: TRBJ2-5; cdr3_aa: CSARVSGRATETQYF; cdr3_nt: TGCAGTGCTAGAGTTAGCGGGAGGGCCACAGAGACCCAGTACTTC
d_call: TRBD1; v_call: TRBV20-1; clone_size: .; j_call: TRBJ2-5; cdr3_aa: CSARVTMTGGTQYF; cdr3_nt: TGCAGTGCTAGAGTCACCATGACAGGGGGGACCCAGTACTTC
d_call: .; v_call: TRBV30; clone_size: .; j_call: TRBJ1-1; cdr3_aa: CAWTTHGIRTEAFF; cdr3_nt: TGTGCCTGGACCACCCATGGGATCCGCACTGAAGCTTTCTTT
d_call: .; v_call: TRBV29-1; clone_size: .; j_call: TRBJ2-5; cdr3_aa: CSVEDGPEGGRNQETQYF; cdr3_nt: TGCAGCGTTGAAGACGGTCCAGAGGGCGGAAGAAACCAAGAGACCCAGTACTTC
d_call: .; v_call: TRBV4-1; clone_size: .; j_call: TRBJ1-6; cdr3_aa: CASSQTAGSKSPLHF; cdr3_nt: TGCGCCAGCAGCCAGACCGCAGGGTCTAAGTCACCCCTCCACTTT
d_call: TRBD2; v_call: TRBV20-1; clone_size: .; j_call: TRBJ2-7; cdr3_aa: CSASSGKIYEQYF; cdr3_nt: TGCAGTGCTAGTAGCGGGAAAATTTACGAGCAGTACTTC
d_call: .; v_call: TRBV5-6; clone_size: .; j_call: TRBJ2-4; cdr3_aa: CASSSGTPASIQYF; cdr3_nt: TGTGCCAGCAGCTCCGGGACTCCCGCCAGCATTCAGTACTTC
d_call: .; v_call: TRBV3-1; clone_size: .; j_call: TRBJ1-4; cdr3_aa: CASSQEGEKLFF; cdr3_nt: TGTGCCAGCAGCCAAGAGGGGGAAAAACTGTTTTTT
d_call: TRBD2; v_call: TRBV29-1; clone_size: few; j_call: TRBJ2-1; cdr3_aa: CSVEPPGLANSYNEQFF; cdr3_nt: TGCAGCGTTGAGCCCCCGGGACTAGCAAATTCCTACAATGAGCAGTTCTTC
d_call: .; v_call: TRBV28; clone_size: .; j_call: TRBJ2-3; cdr3_aa: CASSFKSLGLAASTDTQYF; cdr3_nt: TGTGCCAGCAGTTTTAAAAGCCTTGGGCTAGCAGCTAGCACAGATACGCAGTATTTT
d_call: .; v_call: TRBV29-1; clone_size: few; j_call: TRBJ2-1; cdr3_aa: CSVDQPTQFF; cdr3_nt: TGCAGCGTTGACCAGCCTACGCAGTTCTTC